The T cell receptor (beta chain) under discussion was sequenced for a study of post-analysis software for immune sequencing data. Regarding the study as a whole: Relative to controls, patients with multiple sclerosis showed significantly lower normalized Chao1 diversity. Batch-matched samples strongly co-clustered by F measure. About 5 TRBV segments, including TRBV5-6, TRBV5-1 and TRBV20-1, were more frequent in patients than controls.

V trimming: 2 bases; J trimming: 0 bases; junction bases outside the gene matches: 6. Germline V lookup: CDR1 SGHRS, CDR2 YFSETQ. CDR3 length: 16 residues. cDNA libraries for TCR beta contained unique molecular identifiers. Roughly 500,000 cDNA molecules were obtained per 1 to 10 million input T cells. TCRdb reprocessed the PCR reads via MiXCR and lists one record per CDR3 protein. The table has more than 450,000 distinct CDR3 sequences, around a third seen once; the top ten hold approximately 5.4%. This clonotype showed up many times. Its antigen is undetermined. This receptor was obtained from a girl aged 2-17 years with multiple sclerosis. The sequencing sample was made of blood. This rearrangement joins TRBV5-1 to TRBJ2-7; 9 bases match TRBD1. The CDR3 DNA reads as TGCGCCAGCAGCTTACGGACAGGGGCTAGCTCCTACGAGCAGTACTTC. Translating it yields CASSLRTGASSYEQYF.